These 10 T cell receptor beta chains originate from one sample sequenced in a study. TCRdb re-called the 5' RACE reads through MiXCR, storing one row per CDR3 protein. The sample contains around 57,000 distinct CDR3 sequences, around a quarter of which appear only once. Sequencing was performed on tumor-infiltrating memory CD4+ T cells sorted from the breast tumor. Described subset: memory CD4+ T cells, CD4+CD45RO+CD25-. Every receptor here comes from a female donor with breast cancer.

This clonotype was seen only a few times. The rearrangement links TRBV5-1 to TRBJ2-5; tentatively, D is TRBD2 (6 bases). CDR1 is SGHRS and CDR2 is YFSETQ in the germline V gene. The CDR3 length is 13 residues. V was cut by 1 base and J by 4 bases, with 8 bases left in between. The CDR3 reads CASSLMEGETQYF. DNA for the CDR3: TGCGCCAGCAGCTTGATGGAGGGAGAGACCCAGTACTTC.

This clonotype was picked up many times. The CDR3 loop is CASSHATTKGYEQYF. The CDR3 DNA is TGCGCCAGCAGCCATGCCACCACAAAAGGCTACGAGCAGTACTTC. The chain recombines TRBV5-1 with TRBJ2-7; D gene unclear. CDR3 length equals 15 residues. Looked up from germline, CDR1 is SGHRS and CDR2 is YFSETQ. Trimming removed 4 bases at V and 3 bases at J, with 17 bases between.

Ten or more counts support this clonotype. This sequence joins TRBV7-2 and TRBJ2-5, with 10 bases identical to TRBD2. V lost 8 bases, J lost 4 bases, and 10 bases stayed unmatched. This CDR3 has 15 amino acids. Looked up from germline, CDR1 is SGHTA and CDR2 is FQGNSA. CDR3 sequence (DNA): TGTGCCAGCGGAACCCCCCGACTAGCGGGAGAGACCCAGTACTTC. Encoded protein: CASGTPRLAGETQYF.

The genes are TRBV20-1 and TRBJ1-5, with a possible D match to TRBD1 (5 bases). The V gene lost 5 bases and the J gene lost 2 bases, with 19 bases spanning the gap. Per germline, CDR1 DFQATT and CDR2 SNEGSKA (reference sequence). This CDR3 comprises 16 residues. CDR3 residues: CSAHTVGVSRNQPQHF. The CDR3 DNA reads TGCAGTGCTCATACCGTGGGGGTGTCCCGCAATCAGCCCCAGCATTTT.

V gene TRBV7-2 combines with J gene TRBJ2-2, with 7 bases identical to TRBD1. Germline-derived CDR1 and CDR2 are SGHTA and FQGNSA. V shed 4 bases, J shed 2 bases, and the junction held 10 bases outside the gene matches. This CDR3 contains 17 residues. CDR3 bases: TGTGCCAGCAGCTCGTCCCCCGGGACAGTTAACACCGGGGAGCTGTTTTTT. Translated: CASSSSPGTVNTGELFF.

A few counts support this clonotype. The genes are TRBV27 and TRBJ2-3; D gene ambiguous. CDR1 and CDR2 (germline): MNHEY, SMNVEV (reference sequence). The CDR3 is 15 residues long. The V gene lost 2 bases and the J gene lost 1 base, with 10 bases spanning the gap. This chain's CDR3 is CASSLDQLGTDTQYF. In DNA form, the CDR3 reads TGTGCCAGCAGTTTAGATCAGTTAGGCACAGATACGCAGTATTTT.

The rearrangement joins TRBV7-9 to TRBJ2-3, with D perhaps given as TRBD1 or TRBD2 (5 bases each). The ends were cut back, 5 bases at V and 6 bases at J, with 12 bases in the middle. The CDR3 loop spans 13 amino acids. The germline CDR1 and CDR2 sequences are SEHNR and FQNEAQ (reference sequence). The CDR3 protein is CASSRDVQDTQYF. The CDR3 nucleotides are TGTGCCAGCAGCCGGGACGTTCAGGATACGCAGTATTTT.

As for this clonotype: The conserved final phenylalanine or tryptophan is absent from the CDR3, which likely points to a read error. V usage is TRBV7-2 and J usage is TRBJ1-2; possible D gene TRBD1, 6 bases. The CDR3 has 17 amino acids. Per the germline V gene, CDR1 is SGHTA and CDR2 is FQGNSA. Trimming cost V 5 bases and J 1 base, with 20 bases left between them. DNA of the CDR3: TGTGCCAGCAGCCCCCAACCAAAACAGGGATTTAACTATGGCTACACCTCC. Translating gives CASSPQPKQGFNYGYTS.

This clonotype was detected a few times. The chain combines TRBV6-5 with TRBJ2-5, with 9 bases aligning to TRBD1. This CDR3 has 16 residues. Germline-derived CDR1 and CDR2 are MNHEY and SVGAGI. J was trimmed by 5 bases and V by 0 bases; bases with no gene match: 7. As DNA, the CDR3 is TGTGCCAGCAGTTACTCGTTTGGGACAGGGTTGGAGACCCAGTACTTC. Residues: CASSYSFGTGLETQYF.

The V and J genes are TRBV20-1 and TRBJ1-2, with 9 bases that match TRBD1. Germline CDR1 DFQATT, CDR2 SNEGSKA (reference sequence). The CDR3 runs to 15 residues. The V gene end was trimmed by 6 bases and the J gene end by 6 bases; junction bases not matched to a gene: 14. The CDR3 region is CSAFTGGYLTNGYTF. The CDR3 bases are TGCAGTGCATTTACAGGGGGCTACCTAACTAATGGCTACACCTTC.